Listed below are T cell receptor beta chains from one sample, sequenced in a study of Ad26.COV2.S vaccination and SARS-CoV-2 variants. This table comes from immunoSEQ multiplex PCR, and its TCRdb copy is limited to in-frame clones, with some not included. Here the sample spans around 250,000 clones, around 90% being singletons. The material was peripheral blood, obtained in a trial of Ad26.COV2.S vaccine versus placebo. These receptor sequences come from a person between 18 and 60 years old who received the Ad26.COV2.S COVID-19 vaccine or a placebo. Each CDR3 is given with its conserved first and last residue. The D gene is left open where the match is weak. Not all rows give a size; the values are once, few, many and, for expanded clones, a class.

.	TRBV24-1	TRBJ2-1	.	TGTGCCACCGAGCACTCTTCCTACAATGAGCAGTTCTTC	CATEHSSYNEQFF
few	TRBV29-1	TRBJ2-1	.	TGCAGCGTTGAACGGGGGGCACCATACAATGAGCAGTTCTTC	CSVERGAPYNEQFF
.	TRBV4-1	TRBJ1-2	.	TGCGCCAGCAGCCCCAGGGAAGCCTATGGCTACACCTTC	CASSPREAYGYTF
.	TRBV5-4	TRBJ2-6	.	TGTGCCAGCAGCTTGGTTGGCAGGAGCTCTGGGGCCAACGTCCTGACTTTC	CASSLVGRSSGANVLTF
.	TRBV27	TRBJ2-1	.	TGTGCCAGCAGTTTTTCCCCACGCAGACCCTTGTACAATGAGCAGTTCTTC	CASSFSPRRPLYNEQFF
.	TRBV7-2	TRBJ2-5	TRBD2	TGTGCCAGCAGACAAGCCGGGACTAGCACGGAGACCCAGTACTTC	CASRQAGTSTETQYF
.	TRBV5-1	TRBJ1-4	.	TGCGCCAGCAGCCTGACAACTAATGAAAAACTGTTTTTT	CASSLTTNEKLFF
.	TRBV5-1	TRBJ2-7	TRBD2	TGCGCCAGCAGCACCCCTAGCGGGGGGCTTTACTACGAGCAGTACTTC	CASSTPSGGLYYEQYF
.	TRBV6-2/TRBV6-3	TRBJ2-2	.	TGTGCCAGCAGCGGGGGCGCCGTCACCGGGGAGCTGTTTTTT	CASSGGAVTGELFF
.	TRBV7-2	TRBJ2-7	TRBD2	TGTGCCAGCAGCCCGGGGACTAGCCCCACCTACGAGCAGTACTTC	CASSPGTSPTYEQYF
.	TRBV6-5	TRBJ2-3	.	TGTGCCAGCAAGGAGCCCACAGATACGCAGTATTTT	CASKEPTDTQYF
few	TRBV24-1	TRBJ2-3	.	TGTGCCACCAGTGAAGAGAACACAGATACGCAGTATTTT	CATSEENTDTQYF
few	TRBV6-5	TRBJ2-2	.	TGTGCCAGCAGGCAGGGGTCCCTTATAGCCGGGGAGCTGTTTTTT	CASRQGSLIAGELFF
.	TRBV5-4	TRBJ2-3	TRBD2	TGTGCCAGCAGCCTATCGAGCGGGGGTTCCACAGATACGCAGTATTTT	CASSLSSGGSTDTQYF
.	TRBV2	TRBJ2-6	.	TGTGTCTCGGACGGACTCTCTGGGGCCAACGTCCTGACTTTC	CVSDGLSGANVLTF
.	TRBV9	TRBJ2-5	TRBD2	TGTGCCAGCAGCCTCACTAGCGGGGGGGCCATTGAGACCCAGTACTTC	CASSLTSGGAIETQYF
once	TRBV6-5	TRBJ1-1	.	TGTGCCAGCAGTTACTCCCCCGGGGCCCACAACACTGAAGCTTTCTTT	CASSYSPGAHNTEAFF
.	TRBV5-6	TRBJ1-2	TRBD1	TGTGCCAGCAGTAGACAGGGTAACTATGGCTACACCTTC	CASSRQGNYGYTF
.	TRBV18	TRBJ2-5	TRBD2	TGTGCCAGCTCTCCAAGACTAGCGGGAGATCTTCAAGAGACCCAGTACTTC	CASSPRLAGDLQETQYF
.	TRBV6-6	TRBJ2-4	TRBD2	TGTGCCAGCGTACTAGGCGGGGGAAACATTCAGTACTTC	CASVLGGGNIQYF
.	TRBV7-9	TRBJ2-1	TRBD1	TGTGCCAGCAGCCCGGACAGGCCCTCCTACAATGAGCAGTTCTTC	CASSPDRPSYNEQFF
.	TRBV5-1	TRBJ2-5	TRBD2	TGCGCCAGCAGCTTGGAGGCTAGCGGCACGATGGAGACCCAGTACTTC	CASSLEASGTMETQYF
.	TRBV10-3	TRBJ2-2	TRBD1	TGTGCCATCAGTGAAGGGACAGGTAGCACCGGGGAGCTGTTTTTT	CAISEGTGSTGELFF
.	TRBV7-2	TRBJ2-1	TRBD2	TGTGCCAGCAGCTTAGATGCTAGCGGGGGGGCGAAGCAGTTCTTC	CASSLDASGGAKQFF
.	TRBV7-9	TRBJ1-1	.	TGTGCCAGCAGCCCACTTCCCTTT	CASSPLPF
.	TRBV6-2/TRBV6-3	TRBJ2-7	.	TGTGCCAGCCGCCCCTCCGGGGCCTACGAGCAGTACTTC	CASRPSGAYEQYF
.	TRBV5-1	TRBJ1-2	.	TGCGCCAGCAGCTTGGCAGGGGTAGATGGCTACACCTTC	CASSLAGVDGYTF
.	TRBV5-3	TRBJ2-5	TRBD2	TGTGCCAGAAGCCTCACGCTCAGACTAGCGGAGCAAGAGACCCAGTACTTC	CARSLTLRLAEQETQYF
.	TRBV2	TRBJ2-7	.	TGTGCCAGCAGTGATAGGGGTGGGGGAGGATACGAGCAGTACTTC	CASSDRGGGGYEQYF